Shown below are 30 T cell receptor beta chains from a single sample sequenced in a study of T-cell memory formation after mild COVID-19. TCRdb reprocessed the 5' RACE reads with MiXCR, giving one entry per CDR3 protein. The sample holds 250,000 or so distinct CDR3 sequences, roughly 18% seen once. The sample comprised PBMCs or a T cell subset sorted from them (not recorded which). The origin of the receptors is a man younger than 30 who had mild COVID-19 (a few samples of this study predate the infection). Cell type and time point are not known.

The chain's CDR3 is CASSQTETGRMAKNIQYF. In nucleotides, the CDR3 is TGTGCCAGCAGCCAAACTGAGACAGGGAGGATGGCCAAAAACATTCAGTACTTC. The genes are TRBV4-2 and TRBJ2-4; D perhaps matches TRBD1 (7 bases). Deletions cut 2 bases from V and 1 base from J, with 18 bases between. The germline CDR1 and CDR2 sequences are LGHNA and YNFKEQ. The CDR3 is 18 amino acids.

The sample holds many counts of this clonotype. The rearrangement links TRBV21-1 to TRBJ2-5; the table's D call, TRBD2, has no DNA check behind it. TRBV21-1 is a pseudogene. The CDR3 loop spans 18 amino acids. The CDR3 DNA reads as TGTGCCAGCAGCAAAGTTGGGCTAGCGGACCTGTACCAAGAGACCCAGTACTTC. Its translation is CASSKVGLADLYQETQYF.

The table lists this clonotype with a few counts. This chain joins TRBV12-3 or TRBV12-4 and TRBJ2-7; D may be TRBD1 (5 bases). The V and J ends lost 5 bases and 2 bases respectively, with 10 bases between them. The CDR3 is 13 residues long. The CDR3 DNA reads as TGTGCCAGCAGTAGAGGCAGGGCCTACGAGCAGTACGTC. Translation: CASSRGRAYEQYV.

The chain recombines TRBV7-3 with TRBJ1-2; TRBD1 aligns across 8 bases. Germline values: CDR1 SGHTA, CDR2 FQGTGA. The length of the CDR3 is 13 residues. V shed 5 bases and J 7 bases; nucleotides not matched to a gene: 6. The CDR3 here is CASSTPGGVGYTF. In nucleotides, the CDR3 is TGTGCCAGCAGCACCCCAGGGGGCGTTGGCTACACCTTC.

The table lists this clonotype with a few counts. The chain joins TRBV5-1 to TRBJ1-1; D is unclear. The ends were cut back, 2 bases at V and 0 bases at J, with 11 bases in the middle. Germline assignment: CDR1 SGHRS and CDR2 YFSETQ. The CDR3 is made up of 15 amino acids. The CDR3 nucleotides are TGCGCCAGCAGCTTAGAAGCCGCATTGAACACTGAAGCTTTCTTT. Its translation: CASSLEAALNTEAFF.

This clonotype was seen more than once but under ten times. V usage is TRBV2 and J usage is TRBJ2-3, with D perhaps TRBD2 (5 bases). V gave up 6 bases and J gave up 4 bases, with 8 bases separating them. This CDR3 is built from 12 residues. The germline gives CDR1 SNHLY, CDR2 FYNNEI. The CDR3 DNA reads as TGTGCCAGCAGGGGAGTCTCAGATACGCAGTATTTT. It encodes CASRGVSDTQYF.

The chain combines TRBV28 with TRBJ2-2, with 10 bases identical to TRBD1. The CDR3 consists of 15 residues. With V trimmed by 6 bases and J by 5 bases, 6 bases remained unmatched. Germline-derived CDR1 and CDR2 are MDHEN and SYDVKM. CDR3 amino acids: CASRSTGQGTGELFF. The CDR3 nucleotides are TGTGCCAGCAGATCCACGGGACAGGGGACCGGGGAGCTGTTTTTT. Supplemented by reference TRBV28 and TRBJ2-2, the full variable domain reads DVKVTQSSRYLVKRTGEKVFLECVQDMDHENMFWYRQDPGLGLRLIYFSYDVKMKEKGDIPEGYSVSREKKERFSLILESASTNQTSMYLCASRSTGQGTGELFFGEGSRLTVL.

This clonotype has more than one count but fewer than ten. The rearrangement uses TRBV5-1 and TRBJ2-3; TRBD2 matches 14 bases. The CDR3 totals 19 residues. Germline V gene data show CDR1 as SGHRS and CDR2 as YFSETQ. With V trimmed by 1 base and J by 0 bases, 7 bases remained unmatched. The CDR3 DNA follows: TGCGCCAGCAGCTTGCCGGGACTAGCGGGGGCCACTAGCACAGATACGCAGTATTTT. This sequence encodes CASSLPGLAGATSTDTQYF.

The chain has TRBV21-1 and TRBJ2-2. TRBV21-1 is described as a pseudogene. The CDR3 loop spans 16 amino acids. This CDR3 reads CASSKARPGNTGELFF. Written as DNA, the CDR3 is TGTGCCAGCAGCAAAGCAAGGCCAGGGAACACCGGGGAGCTGTTTTTT.

V gene TRBV3-1 combines with J gene TRBJ2-7, with D possibly being TRBD2 (5 bases). CDR3 size: 12 residues. V lost 5 bases and J lost 3, with 8 bases in between. Per the germline V gene, CDR1 is LGHDT and CDR2 is YNNKEL (reference sequence). CDR3 sequence: CASSDRGYEQYV. CDR3 DNA: TGTGCCAGCAGCGACCGGGGCTACGAGCAGTACGTC.

The rearrangement links TRBV28 to TRBJ1-4, with 8 nucleotides matching TRBD1. This CDR3 has 17 amino acids. The junction had 19 bases not matched to a gene; V was cut back by 6 bases and J by 10 bases. In germline, CDR1 is MDHEN, CDR2 SYDVKM. CDR3 nucleotide sequence: TGTGCCAGCAGGCAATCCGGGACAGGACCCTTCCCATCAAAACTGTTTTTT. Translated: CASRQSGTGPFPSKLFF. Together with reference TRBV28 and TRBJ1-4, the CDR3 gives the full variable domain: DVKVTQSSRYLVKRTGEKVFLECVQDMDHENMFWYRQDPGLGLRLIYFSYDVKMKEKGDIPEGYSVSREKKERFSLILESASTNQTSMYLCASRQSGTGPFPSKLFFGSGTQLSVL.

The sample holds a few counts of this clonotype. The gene calls are TRBV20-1 and TRBJ2-1; 9 nucleotides match TRBD2. The CDR3 extends over 14 amino acids. CDR1 is DFQATT, CDR2 SNEGSKA, per germline (reference sequence). V shed 0 bases, J shed 8 bases, and the junction held 5 bases outside the gene matches. This chain's CDR3 is CSAREASGEYEQFF. For the CDR3, the DNA is TGCAGTGCTAGAGAGGCTAGCGGGGAATATGAGCAGTTCTTC.

This clonotype has a handful of counts. This chain connects TRBV7-6 to TRBJ2-5; D is uncertain. Germline V gives CDR1 SGHVS, CDR2 FNYEAQ. The CDR3 has 13 residues. Trimming removed 5 bases from V and 0 bases from J, with 7 bases in between. In DNA, the CDR3 is TGTGCCAGCAGCAAACAGAACCAAGAGACCCAGTACTTC. Protein product: CASSKQNQETQYF. The whole variable domain, filled in from reference TRBV7-6 and TRBJ2-5, reads GAGVSQSPRYKVTKRGQDVALRCDPISGHVSLYWYRQALGQGPEFLTYFNYEAQQDKSGLPNDRFSAERPEGSISTLTIQRTEQRDSAMYRCASSKQNQETQYFGPGTRLLVL.

CDR3 in amino acids: CSAPEQPNTEAFF. The CDR3 nucleotides read TGCAGTGCCCCCGAACAGCCGAACACTGAAGCTTTCTTT. The V call is TRBV20-1, the J call TRBJ1-1; D uncertain. From germline, CDR1 is DFQATT and CDR2 SNEGSKA (reference sequence). The CDR3 contains 13 residues. Trimming removed 6 bases from V and 1 base from J, with 12 bases in between.

The sample holds a few counts of this clonotype. The rearrangement links TRBV4-3 to TRBJ2-2; D remains ambiguous. This CDR3 region has 13 residues. Trimming left V 8 bases short and J 1 base short, with 8 bases between. CDR1 is LGHNA and CDR2 is YSLEER in the germline V gene. For the CDR3, the DNA is TGCGCCAGCCAAGAGATGAACACCGGGGAGCTGTTTTTT. This gives the protein CASQEMNTGELFF.

This clonotype was observed many times. This chain links TRBV7-2 with TRBJ2-3, with 7 bases lining up with TRBD2. The V gene's germline CDR1 is SGHTA and CDR2 FQGNSA. The V and J ends lost 5 bases and 0 bases, in that order; junction bases with no gene match: 8. The CDR3 contains 16 residues. DNA for the CDR3: TGTGCCAGCAGCCTCCCGGGCGGGGGAAGCACAGATACGCAGTATTTT. Its protein is CASSLPGGGSTDTQYF.

This chain uses TRBV9 with TRBJ1-2; perhaps TRBD1 as D (6 bases). Trimming removed 0 bases from V and 5 bases from J, with 14 bases in between. The germline V gene has CDR1 SGDLS and CDR2 YYNGEE. This CDR3 spans 15 amino acids. The CDR3 nucleotides are TGTGCCAGCAGCGTAGCCCCTGGGACATTTTATGGCTACACCTTC. The encoded protein is CASSVAPGTFYGYTF.

J is TRBJ1-1 and V is TRBV13; no clear D gene. The ends were cut back, 5 bases at V and 5 bases at J, with 18 bases in the middle. This CDR3 region has 15 residues. Germline values: CDR1 PRHDT, CDR2 FYEKMQ (reference sequence). CDR3 nucleotide sequence: TGTGCCAGCAGCCTCGGACGGCACGGTGGGACTGAAGCTTTCTTT. It codes for CASSLGRHGGTEAFF.

The chain employs TRBV12-3 or TRBV12-4 and TRBJ2-5; D is perhaps TRBD1 or TRBD2 (6 bases each). The V end lost 5 bases, the J end lost 2 bases, and 12 bases lay between the germline ends. The CDR3 runs to 14 residues. CDR3 residues: CASSLRGLQETQYF. CDR3 DNA: TGTGCCAGCAGTCTTCGGGGGCTTCAAGAGACCCAGTACTTC.

The table lists this clonotype with a few counts. This rearrangement joins TRBV11-2 to TRBJ1-1, with D possibly TRBD1 on 5 matching bases. Trimming removed 2 bases at V and 11 bases at J, with 18 bases between. Germline-derived CDR1 and CDR2 are SGHAT and FQNNGV. The CDR3 is made up of 14 amino acids. CDR3 nucleotide sequence: TGTGCCAGCAGCTTATTCGGAGTGTCAGGGTCCGCTTTCTTT. Translated: CASSLFGVSGSAFF.

This clonotype has just a few counts. The V call is TRBV29-1, the J call TRBJ2-4, with D tentatively TRBD2 (5 bases). Germline V CDR1 and CDR2: SQVTM, ANQGSEA. The CDR3 runs 13 residues. V lost 8 bases, J lost 4 bases, and 15 bases lay in between. CDR3 sequence reads: CSPGRVGKNIQYF. The CDR3 region has the DNA TGCAGCCCTGGGCGGGTAGGAAAAAACATTCAGTACTTC.

The V gene is TRBV6-2 or TRBV6-3, the J gene TRBJ2-5; 7 positions match TRBD1. V shed 11 bases, J shed 3 bases, and the junction held 15 bases outside the gene matches. CDR1 is MNHEY and CDR2 is SVGEGT in the germline V gene. This CDR3 is 15 amino acids long. The CDR3 DNA reads as TGTGCCTCGGAGCCCCTCGGGACAGTGAAAGAGACCCAGTACTTC. Amino acids: CASEPLGTVKETQYF.

This clonotype has more than one count but fewer than ten. This chain joins TRBV20-1 and TRBJ2-3; D perhaps matches TRBD1 (5 bases). Trimming removed 6 bases at V and 2 bases at J, with 21 bases between. The CDR3 extends over 16 amino acids. The germline V gene has CDR1 DFQATT and CDR2 SNEGSKA (reference sequence). The CDR3 loop reads CSATSSQGHLTDTQYF. CDR3 nucleotides: TGCAGTGCCACCTCCTCACAAGGACATCTCACAGATACGCAGTATTTT.

This clonotype was recorded a few times. The chain couples TRBV20-1 to TRBJ1-5; D is unclear. CDR1 and CDR2 from the germline V gene are DFQATT and SNEGSKA (reference sequence). Between the trimmed V and J ends, which lost 1 base and 4 bases, there was a span of 5 bases. The CDR3 is made up of 12 amino acids. Here the CDR3 DNA reads TGCAGTGCTAGAGGACCTAATCAGCCCCAGCATTTT. Protein: CSARGPNQPQHF.

V gene TRBV20-1 combines with J gene TRBJ1-2; 7 bases align to TRBD1. The CDR3 spans 14 residues. V lost 3 bases, J lost 4 bases, and 8 bases stayed unmatched. CDR1 and CDR2 from the germline V gene are DFQATT and SNEGSKA (reference sequence). Here the CDR3 DNA reads TGCAGTGCTAGGGGAATTTGGGACAGCTATGGCTACACCTTC. Translation gives CSARGIWDSYGYTF.

This chain connects TRBV14 to TRBJ2-3; possibly TRBD1 or TRBD2 for D (5 bases each). Germline CDR1 and CDR2: SGHDN and FVKESK. The CDR3 totals 16 residues. V was pared by 0 bases and J by 0 bases, with 10 bases between. The CDR3 protein is CASSQDDGASTDTQYF. The CDR3 DNA is TGTGCCAGCAGCCAAGATGACGGGGCTAGCACAGATACGCAGTATTTT. Complete variable domain (other parts from reference TRBV14 and TRBJ2-3): EAGVTQFPSHSVIEKGQTVTLRCDPISGHDNLYWYRRVMGKEIKFLLHFVKESKQDESGMPNNRFLAERTGGTYSTLKVQPAELEDSGVYFCASSQDDGASTDTQYFGPGTRLTVL.

This CDR3 reads CASSFVLAGPNEQFF. DNA for the CDR3: TGTGCCAGCAGCTTCGTACTAGCGGGGCCTAATGAGCAGTTCTTC. V gene TRBV7-9 combines with J gene TRBJ2-1, with TRBD2 matching 10 bases. The CDR3 runs to 15 residues. V was pared by 3 bases and J by 7 bases, with 6 bases of the junction left unmatched. Germline-derived CDR1 and CDR2 are SEHNR and FQNEAQ (reference sequence).

The chain is built from TRBV20-1 and TRBJ1-5; D is perhaps TRBD1 (6 bases). Germline CDR1 DFQATT, CDR2 SNEGSKA (reference sequence). This CDR3 has 15 residues. V gave up 3 bases and J gave up 5 bases, with 17 bases separating them. Here the CDR3 DNA reads TGCAGTGCTAGGGCCTTGAACAGGGAGGATCAGCCCCAGCATTTT. This encodes CSARALNREDQPQHF.

This clonotype has a count of ten or more. V usage is TRBV5-8 and J usage is TRBJ2-5; D uncertain. Germline V gives CDR1 SGHTS, CDR2 YDEGEE. The CDR3 runs 13 residues. V dropped 4 bases and J dropped 5 bases, with 12 bases sitting between them. CDR3 sequence reads: CASSRHLGETQYF. The CDR3 DNA is TGTGCCAGCAGCCGACACCTGGGGGAGACCCAGTACTTC.

The chain links TRBV3-1 to TRBJ1-4; D perhaps matches TRBD1 (6 bases). V was shortened by 0 bases and J by 8 bases, with 13 bases between the two germline ends. This CDR3 spans 15 amino acids. Germline V gene sequence: CDR1 LGHDT, CDR2 YNNKEL (reference sequence). CDR3 DNA: TGTGCCAGCAGCCAAGATGGAACAGGGCAGGAAAAACTGTTTTTT. Its protein product is CASSQDGTGQEKLFF.